The T cell receptor beta chain under discussion was sequenced for a study of beta chain features in type 1 diabetes. Study as a whole: Patients were similar to healthy donors in age and gender (as well as in cell yields). Points from the study as a whole: Within each of all four CD4+ subsets, Type 1 diabetes patients had TCRB CDR3s that were moderately but significantly shorter.

Germline V gene sequence: CDR1 MDHEN, CDR2 SYDVKM. V trimming: 4 bases; J trimming: 7 bases; junction bases outside the gene matches: 3. This CDR3 is built from 14 residues. As regards this clone: Its antigen is undetermined. This CDR3 is also generated by other DNA sequences in the sample.

Sequencing targeted expressed TCRB transcripts, as all isolated RNA had been reverse transcribed. The assay was immunoSEQ multiplex PCR, and TCRdb's table has in-frame clones only and misses some. In the table there are more than 250,000 clones, roughly 22% of which are singletons. The chain has TRBV28 and TRBJ1-4; 10 nucleotides agree with TRBD1. Sequencing was done on a sample of naive CD4+ T cells from blood. The origin of this receptor is a woman aged 40-49 years with type 1 diabetes. The CDR3 region is CASSSGTGAEKLFF. In DNA, the CDR3 is TGTGCCAGCAGTTCCGGGACAGGGGCTGAAAAACTGTTTTTT.